A single sample is the source of the 10 T cell receptor beta chains below, sequenced in a study of T cell repertoires in cytomegalovirus infection. No antigen has been identified for these receptors. A single record per CDR3 protein comes from TCRdb applying MiXCR to the reads. The data show 360,000 or so distinct CDR3 sequences, about 35% seen once. The sequencing here drew on cultured PBMCs, taken from culture after CMV antigen stimulation. Receptor source: a human donor in good health (CMV status not recorded). Some clones in this sample may be carry-over from other donors' samples.

J is TRBJ2-2 and V is TRBV4-1; TRBD1 is a possible D gene (5 bases). Trimming pared 5 bases from V and 6 bases from J, leaving 10 bases between. The CDR3 is 13 residues long. Germline CDR1 MGHRA, CDR2 YSYEKL. The CDR3 nucleotides read TGCGCCAGCAGCAGCAGGGTTTCCGGGGAGCTGTTTTTT. Translating it yields CASSSRVSGELFF.

The chain uses TRBV6-6 and TRBJ1-2, with TRBD1 matching over 9 bases. There are 14 residues in the CDR3. CDR1 and CDR2 (germline): MNHNY, SVGAGI (reference sequence). Unmatched junction bases numbered 8, after V lost 6 bases and J lost 6 bases. This chain's CDR3 is CASRPGQGYDGYTF. The CDR3 nucleotides are TGTGCCAGCAGACCGGGACAGGGTTATGATGGCTACACCTTC.

This sequence joins TRBV24-1 and TRBJ2-1; 8 bases match TRBD2. Looked up from germline, CDR1 is KGHDR and CDR2 is SFDVKD. J was trimmed by 10 bases and V by 4 bases; bases with no gene match: 17. The CDR3 loop spans 17 amino acids. DNA for the CDR3: TGTGCCACCAGTGACAAAGGAGCGGGAGAATCTTCCGGGGAGCAGTTCTTC. Its translation is CATSDKGAGESSGEQFF.

This clonotype appeared a few times. This rearrangement joins TRBV7-2 to TRBJ2-1, with D possibly being TRBD1 or TRBD2 (5 bases each). CDR1 and CDR2 from the germline V gene are SGHTA and FQGNSA. V was cut by 6 bases and J by 6 bases, with 18 bases left in between. This CDR3 region has 15 residues. The CDR3 reads CASRSTGTVPNEQFF. DNA for the CDR3: TGTGCCAGCAGGTCTACCGGGACCGTTCCCAATGAGCAGTTCTTC.

This clonotype was picked up many times. The chain is built from TRBV7-2 and TRBJ2-5; D may be TRBD2 (6 bases). Germline V CDR1 and CDR2: SGHTA, FQGNSA. Between the trimmed V and J ends, which lost 3 bases and 3 bases, there was a span of 8 bases. This CDR3 spans 13 amino acids. In DNA form, the CDR3 reads TGTGCCAGCAGCTTGACTAGAGAAGAGACCCAGTACTTC. Translated, it gives CASSLTREETQYF.

This clonotype has a count of ten or more. V and J are TRBV7-2 and TRBJ1-1, with D hard to call. The CDR3 loop spans 13 amino acids. Trimming removed 3 bases at V and 2 bases at J, with 7 bases between. CDR1 SGHTA and CDR2 FQGNSA come from the germline V gene. CDR3 sequence: CASSFLSNTEAFF. DNA for the CDR3: TGTGCCAGCAGCTTTCTGAGTAACACTGAAGCTTTCTTT.

The CDR3 region is CASSSPRLAGDHNEQFF. CDR3 nucleotide sequence: TGTGCCAGCAGTTCCCCTAGACTAGCGGGAGACCACAATGAGCAGTTCTTC. This chain uses TRBV27 with TRBJ2-1, with 12 nucleotides matching TRBD2. The CDR3 consists of 17 residues. Germline V CDR1 and CDR2: MNHEY, SMNVEV (reference sequence). V was pared by 4 bases and J by 5 bases, with 9 bases of the junction left unmatched.

The chain is built from TRBV27 and TRBJ2-3; a weak D match, TRBD2 (5 bases). The CDR3 has 18 amino acids. V lost 3 bases, J lost 3 bases, and 22 bases lay in between. CDR1 and CDR2 (germline): MNHEY, SMNVEV (reference sequence). The CDR3 DNA sequence: TGTGCCAGCAGTTTCTCCCTTCGTGACCCTGTAGCGACAGATACGCAGTATTTT. As protein: CASSFSLRDPVATDTQYF.

V is TRBV7-2 and J is TRBJ2-1; 14 positions match TRBD2. The V and J ends lost 5 bases and 4 bases, in that order; junction bases with no gene match: 13. This CDR3 is 19 amino acids long. CDR1 is SGHTA and CDR2 is FQGNSA in the germline V gene. The DNA for the CDR3 is TGTGCCAGCAGCCCCCTAACGGGGACTAGCGGGAGACGATACAATGAGCAGTTCTTC. It encodes CASSPLTGTSGRRYNEQFF.

The chain carries TRBV4-1 and TRBJ2-2; no firm D call. The V end was cut by 4 bases, the J end by 2 bases, with 14 bases between. Looked up from germline, CDR1 is MGHRA and CDR2 is YSYEKL. The CDR3 runs 16 residues. CDR3 in amino acids: CASSPRRLSNTGELFF. CDR3 in DNA: TGCGCCAGCAGCCCCCGGCGGTTAAGCAACACCGGGGAGCTGTTTTTT.